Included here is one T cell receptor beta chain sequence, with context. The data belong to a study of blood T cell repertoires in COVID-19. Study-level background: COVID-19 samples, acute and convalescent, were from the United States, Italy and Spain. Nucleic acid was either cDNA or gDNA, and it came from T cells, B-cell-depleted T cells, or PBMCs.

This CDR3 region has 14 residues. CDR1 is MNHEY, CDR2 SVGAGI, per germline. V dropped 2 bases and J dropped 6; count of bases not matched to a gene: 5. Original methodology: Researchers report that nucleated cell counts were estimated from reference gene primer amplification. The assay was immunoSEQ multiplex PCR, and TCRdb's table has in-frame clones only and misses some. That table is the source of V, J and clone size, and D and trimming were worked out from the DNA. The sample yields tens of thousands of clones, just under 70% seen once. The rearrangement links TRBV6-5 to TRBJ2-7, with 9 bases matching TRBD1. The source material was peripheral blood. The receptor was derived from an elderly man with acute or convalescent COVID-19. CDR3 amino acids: CASSYQGQGFEQYF. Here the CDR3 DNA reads TGTGCCAGCAGTTACCAGGGACAGGGTTTCGAGCAGTACTTC.